What follows are 29 T cell receptor beta chains derived from one specimen sequenced in a study of blood T cells in healthy people across ages. Primed by a sample-barcoded 5' primer and a J-beta primer mix, a second PCR proceeded for 7 to 11 cycles. TCRdb ran MiXCR on the 5' RACE reads and lists one entry per CDR3 protein. The table records around 990,000 distinct CDR3 sequences, less than 25% of them present only once. This sample also appeared in a second study, on T cells of mothers and their children.

The sequenced material came from blood. These receptors came from a girl aged 2-10 years in good health.

This clonotype was picked up a small number of times. This chain links TRBV12-3 or TRBV12-4 with TRBJ2-5; maybe TRBD2 (5 bases). The DNA end is more similar to TRBJ2-7, so the J call may be wrong. The CDR3 loop spans 14 amino acids. CDR3 protein: CASSLGGESSEQYF. The CDR3 nucleotides are TGTGCCAGCAGTTTAGGGGGAGAGTCGAGCGAGCAGTACTTC.

This clonotype came up a few times. The rearrangement uses TRBV6-5 and TRBJ1-6; D is possibly TRBD1 (6 bases). V lost 2 bases to trimming and J lost 0 bases, with 17 bases between them. CDR3 length: 19 residues. Germline V CDR1 and CDR2: MNHEY, SVGAGI. In nucleotides, the CDR3 is TGTGCCAGCAGTTACACAGGGACCGCCACGAGCTCCTATAATTCACCCCTCCACTTT. It translates to CASSYTGTATSSYNSPLHF.

This clonotype was counted between two and nine times. The chain joins TRBV5-1 to TRBJ2-7; possible D gene TRBD1, 5 bases. This CDR3 region has 13 residues. Trimming stripped 2 bases from V and 1 base from J, with 7 bases between. CDR1 is SGHRS and CDR2 is YFSETQ in the germline V gene. The CDR3 nucleotides are TGCGCCAGCAGCTTTGACAGATCCTACGAGCAGTACTTC. Its translation is CASSFDRSYEQYF.

The rearrangement uses TRBV7-9 and TRBJ2-5; a possible D gene is TRBD1 (9 bases). The CDR3 contains 16 residues. Trimming stripped 1 base from V and 7 bases from J, with 19 bases between. Germline CDR1 is SEHNR and CDR2 is FQNEAQ (reference sequence). For the CDR3, the DNA is TGTGCCAGCAGCTTAGTGGGACAGGGTGCGGGAGGGACCCAGTACTTC. Its protein product is CASSLVGQGAGGTQYF.

The rearrangement uses TRBV5-5 and TRBJ2-5; D is possibly TRBD1 (5 bases). This CDR3 has 12 amino acids. Trimming took off 6 bases at V and 5 bases at J, with 11 bases between the two ends. Per germline, CDR1 SGHKS and CDR2 YYEKEE (reference sequence). CDR3 bases: TGTGCCAGCATCGACCCAGGGGAGACCCAGTACTTC. Its translation: CASIDPGETQYF.

Many counts were recorded for this clonotype. The chain has TRBV28 and TRBJ2-7; D call uncertain. Germline values: CDR1 MDHEN, CDR2 SYDVKM. This CDR3 region has 13 residues. The V and J ends lost 2 bases and 3 bases respectively, with 8 bases between them. Written as DNA, the CDR3 is TGTGCCAGCAGTTTAGACGGCTTCTACGAGCAGTACTTC. Amino acids: CASSLDGFYEQYF.

This clonotype came up once. The chain has TRBV12-3 or TRBV12-4 and TRBJ2-5; 8 positions agree with TRBD1. This CDR3 region has 14 residues. The V gene end was trimmed by 5 bases and the J gene end by 5 bases; junction bases not matched to a gene: 7. The CDR3 sequence: CASSLQGVRETQYF. Here the CDR3 DNA reads TGTGCCAGCAGTCTACAGGGGGTGCGCGAGACCCAGTACTTC.

The rearrangement joins TRBV4-2 to TRBJ2-7; 8 positions match TRBD2. V lost 0 bases to trimming and J lost 5 bases; unmatched junction nucleotides: 12. This CDR3 has 17 amino acids. Germline V lookup: CDR1 LGHNA, CDR2 YNFKEQ. Here the CDR3 reads CASSQDLRTSGSNEQYF. CDR3 in DNA: TGTGCCAGCAGCCAAGACTTAAGGACCAGCGGGAGTAACGAGCAGTACTTC.

J is TRBJ2-5 and V is TRBV7-8, with D maybe TRBD2 (6 bases). TRBJ2-7 explains the end of the DNA better; the J call may be wrong. CDR3 size: 15 residues. The V gene's germline CDR1 is SGHVS and CDR2 FQNEAQ. CDR3 sequence (DNA): TGTGCCAGCAGCTTAGATCTGGGCGGGAACGACGAGCAGTACTTC. Protein product: CASSLDLGGNDEQYF.

There are a few counts of this clonotype. The chain carries TRBV3-1 and TRBJ2-1, with TRBD1 matching 8 bases. The germline gives CDR1 LGHDT, CDR2 YNNKEL (reference sequence). J was trimmed by 8 bases and V by 4 bases; bases with no gene match: 10. The CDR3 runs 15 residues. This CDR3 reads CASSPARGRVDEQFF. CDR3 nucleotides: TGTGCCAGCAGCCCAGCCAGGGGGCGCGTCGATGAGCAGTTCTTC.

In its sample, this clonotype was seen a few times. The chain uses TRBV29-1 and TRBJ2-3, with D possibly being TRBD2 (6 bases). This CDR3 spans 13 amino acids. Trimming took off 3 bases at V and 2 bases at J, with 9 bases between the two ends. Germline V gene sequence: CDR1 SQVTM, CDR2 ANQGSEA. CDR3 sequence (DNA): TGCAGCGTTGAGACGGGAGCCACAGATACGCAGTATTTT. Its protein is CSVETGATDTQYF.

This chain joins TRBV10-3 and TRBJ2-1; D ambiguous. Germline V CDR1 and CDR2: ENHRY, SYGVKD. V was cut by 5 bases and J by 5 bases, with 4 bases left in between. This CDR3 is 11 amino acids long. The CDR3 protein is CAISWNNEQFF. In nucleotides, the CDR3 is TGTGCCATCAGTTGGAACAATGAGCAGTTCTTC.

This clonotype has just a few counts. The chain carries TRBV7-6 and TRBJ2-5; D gene uncertain. TRBJ2-7 matches the DNA end more closely, so the J call is doubtful. From germline, CDR1 is SGHVS and CDR2 FNYEAQ. This CDR3 region has 14 residues. CDR3 coding DNA: TGTGCCAGCAGCTTAAATCCGTACAACTACGAGCAGTACTTC. Its protein is CASSLNPYNYEQYF.

The CDR3 is CASSPGGLGTQHF. For the CDR3, the DNA is TGTGCCAGCAGTCCAGGGGGTCTTGGGACCCAGCATTTT. The chain links TRBV12-3 or TRBV12-4 to TRBJ1-5, with TRBD1 identical over 7 bases. V lost 5 bases, J lost 11 bases, and 9 bases stayed unmatched. CDR3 length equals 13 residues.

This clonotype was seen a few times. The chain couples TRBV14 to TRBJ1-5; D not resolved. V lost 3 bases and J 9 bases, leaving 12 bases between the germline ends. The CDR3 is 13 residues long. Germline V gene data show CDR1 as SGHDN and CDR2 as FVKESK. The CDR3 spells CASSHPGHGPQHF. CDR3 nucleotide sequence: TGTGCCAGCAGCCATCCCGGGCATGGGCCCCAGCATTTT. Variable domain in full (rest from reference TRBV14 and TRBJ1-5): EAGVTQFPSHSVIEKGQTVTLRCDPISGHDNLYWYRRVMGKEIKFLLHFVKESKQDESGMPNNRFLAERTGGTYSTLKVQPAELEDSGVYFCASSHPGHGPQHFGDGTRLSIL.

This clonotype was observed a few times. The J gene is TRBJ2-5, the V gene TRBV7-2; unclear D gene. Trimming took off 3 bases at V and 11 bases at J, with 22 bases between the two ends. The CDR3 runs to 15 residues. Germline V gives CDR1 SGHTA, CDR2 FQGNSA. The CDR3 spells CASSFSLATLLEQYF. CDR3 in DNA: TGTGCCAGCAGCTTTTCTTTAGCCACGCTTCTGGAGCAGTACTTC.

Of note for this clonotype: A much larger clone sits a single nucleotide away, making a read error possible. The gene calls are TRBV9 and TRBJ2-7, with D perhaps TRBD1 (5 bases). CDR1 and CDR2 (germline): SGDLS, YYNGEE. CDR3 length equals 15 residues. The CDR3 sequence is CASSVEAGRTYGQYF. The CDR3 DNA sequence: TGTGCCAGCAGCGTAGAAGCAGGGCGGACCTACGGGCAGTACTTC.

This rearrangement joins TRBV5-1 to TRBJ2-5; D might be TRBD2 (6 bases). The germline V and J ends were trimmed by 6 bases and 3 bases, with 24 bases remaining between them. The CDR3 loop spans 17 amino acids. Germline V gives CDR1 SGHRS, CDR2 YFSETQ. CDR3 sequence reads: CASIASDAGLGEETQYF. The CDR3 DNA sequence: TGCGCCAGCATCGCTTCAGATGCGGGACTTGGAGAAGAGACCCAGTACTTC.

The chain has TRBV5-1 and TRBJ1-2, with no clear D. Trimming stripped 0 bases from V and 4 bases from J, with 10 bases between. From germline, CDR1 is SGHRS and CDR2 YFSETQ. The CDR3 contains 14 residues. The chain's CDR3 is CASSLGYESYGYTF. CDR3 DNA sequence: TGCGCCAGCAGCTTGGGGTATGAGAGCTATGGCTACACCTTC.

V gene TRBV4-3 combines with J gene TRBJ1-5; D gene uncertain. Germline CDR1 reads LGHNA; CDR2 reads YSLEER. Trimming stripped 0 bases from V and 6 bases from J, with 9 bases between. The CDR3 has 14 residues. The CDR3 DNA is TGCGCCAGCAGCCAAGAAAACGGCGGTCAGCCCCAGCATTTT. As protein: CASSQENGGQPQHF.

The chain is built from TRBV5-4 and TRBJ2-4; D call uncertain. CDR1 and CDR2 (germline): SGHNT, YYREEE (reference sequence). The V and J ends lost 4 bases and 0 bases respectively, with 8 bases between them. The CDR3 sequence is 14 residues long. For the CDR3, the DNA is TGTGCCAGCAGCGATTCGGTAGCCAAAAACATTCAGTACTTC. Encoded protein: CASSDSVAKNIQYF.

A word on this clonotype: Being one base from a much bigger clone, this may be a read error. The chain joins TRBV10-3 to TRBJ2-5, with D unclear. V dropped 6 bases and J dropped 0 bases, with 2 bases sitting between them. This CDR3 is 11 amino acids long. Per germline, CDR1 ENHRY and CDR2 SYGVKD. The CDR3 reads CAISDQETQYF. Written as DNA, the CDR3 is TGTGCCATCAGCGACCAAGAGACCCAGTACTTC.

This chain uses TRBV10-3 with TRBJ2-1; maybe TRBD1 (5 bases). The ends were cut back, 4 bases at V and 5 bases at J, with 9 bases in the middle. The CDR3 extends over 13 amino acids. Germline V gives CDR1 ENHRY, CDR2 SYGVKD. In DNA, the CDR3 is TGTGCCATCAGTGTTGGACAAGACAATGAGCAGTTCTTC. Protein: CAISVGQDNEQFF.

The gene calls are TRBV7-2 and TRBJ1-1; D remains ambiguous. The germline V gene has CDR1 SGHTA and CDR2 FQGNSA. The CDR3 runs 13 residues. The V gene lost 7 bases and the J gene lost 7 bases, with 16 bases spanning the gap. This CDR3 reads CASTPDFGSEAFF. Here the CDR3 DNA reads TGTGCCAGCACACCGGATTTTGGTAGTGAAGCTTTCTTT. Filled out from reference TRBV7-2 and TRBJ1-1, the complete variable domain reads GAGVSQSPSNKVTEKGKDVELRCDPISGHTALYWYRQSLGQGLEFLIYFQGNSAPDKSGLPSDRFSAERTGGSVSTLTIQRTQQEDSAVYLCASTPDFGSEAFFGQGTRLTVV.

The chain recombines TRBV7-9 with TRBJ2-1; D might be TRBD2 (6 bases). CDR1 SEHNR and CDR2 FQNEAQ come from the germline V gene (reference sequence). This CDR3 has 14 residues. The V end lost 5 bases, the J end lost 5 bases, and 13 bases lay between the germline ends. Written as DNA, the CDR3 is TGTGCCAGCAGCGAGGAGGGTCGGCACAATGAGCAGTTCTTC. It codes for CASSEEGRHNEQFF.

This clonotype was seen only a few times. The chain carries TRBV12-3 or TRBV12-4 and TRBJ1-2; a possible D gene is TRBD1 (5 bases). Trimming left V 6 bases short and J 4 bases short, with 15 bases between. This CDR3 has 14 amino acids. The CDR3 spells CASRPDSALYGYTF. The CDR3, as DNA: TGTGCCAGCAGACCAGACAGCGCGCTCTATGGCTACACCTTC.

This clonotype was seen a handful of times. The rearrangement links TRBV12-3 or TRBV12-4 to TRBJ2-1; D unclear. There are 11 residues in the CDR3. V was shortened by 3 bases and J by 8 bases, with 5 bases between the two germline ends. CDR3 coding DNA: TGTGCCAGCAGTTTTGCCCATGAGCAGTTCTTC. Protein sequence: CASSFAHEQFF.

The V call is TRBV3-1, the J call TRBJ2-3; D may be TRBD2 (6 bases). This CDR3 is 19 amino acids long. V was trimmed by 0 bases and J by 0 bases, leaving 19 bases between them. The V gene's germline CDR1 is LGHDT and CDR2 YNNKEL (reference sequence). CDR3 residues: CASSQDQARDSASTDTQYF. The CDR3 bases are TGTGCCAGCAGCCAAGATCAAGCCCGGGACTCCGCTAGCACAGATACGCAGTATTTT.

V gene TRBV28 combines with J gene TRBJ1-5; D may be TRBD1 (6 bases). The CDR3 is made up of 17 amino acids. Germline CDR1 is MDHEN and CDR2 is SYDVKM. V lost 7 bases to trimming and J lost 1 base, with 20 bases between them. The CDR3 sequence: CASTKRGTGGSNQPQHF. CDR3 DNA sequence: TGTGCCAGCACCAAGAGGGGGACGGGAGGAAGCAATCAGCCCCAGCATTTT.